This TCR beta chain was sequenced during a study of blood T cells in healthy people across ages. Every donor provided approximately 10 milliliters of peripheral blood. The use of a sample-barcoded 5' primer and a J-beta primer mix characterized a second PCR of about 6 to 12 cycles. MiXCR was run by TCRdb on the 5' RACE reads, yielding one entry per CDR3 protein. Of hundreds of thousands of distinct CDR3 sequences listed, approximately 40% were seen once; the top ten hold around 30%. Study results and limitations: Considered underestimates were the diversity estimates obtained from one million T cells. A roughly linear age-dependent decrease characterized TCR beta diversity per million T cells.

The V and J ends lost 5 bases and 4 bases, in that order; junction bases with no gene match: 1. The CDR3 has 12 amino acids. Germline V lookup: CDR1 ENHRY, CDR2 SYGVKD. A remark on this clonotype: Its antigen is not known.

The origin of this receptor is an elderly man in good health. Sequences were obtained from blood. The rearrangement uses TRBV10-3 and TRBJ1-1, with 7 bases matching TRBD1. The CDR3 coding sequence is TGTGCCATCAGTACAGGGGTCACTGAAGCTTTCTTT. It is translated as CAISTGVTEAFF.